One TCR beta chain is described in this entry. Its antigen is unknown. No much larger clone is present one base from it, and per-base qualities are unavailable. The CDR3 regions of human TCRbeta chains were analyzed by immunosequencing. For the original study's pipeline: TCRs in the repertoires were matched against a reference library of SARS-CoV-2-specific TCRs that had been generated with the MIRA antigen-specificity platform. Breadth was defined as the fraction of unique TCRs that were SARS-CoV-2-associated, and depth was defined as the fraction of total T cells that were SARS-CoV-2-associated. Using the MIRA data, each spike-specific TCR was mapped to the spike region that the TCR reacts to and placed in a CD4 or CD8 class. Log10-transformed breadth and depth values were compared by one-way ANOVA with Sidak's multiple comparisons tests. Here the immuneACCESS table is served through TCRdb, limited to in-frame sequences with V and J called. Missing clones are a known gap in these copies; in checked studies unresolved V genes cover under half, and the rest lacks a known reason. Clonal size and the V and J genes are those of that table, whereas D and trimming came from the DNA. In all, the sample holds about 120,000 clones, and 80% to 90% of those were seen once. Approximately 20% of the sample is in the top ten clones.

The data are from a study of T cell responses to AZD1222 COVID-19 vaccine (dated by TCRdb to the early 2020s). About the study as a whole: AZD1222 recipients with second doses at about 4 weeks or about 12 weeks were pooled, because spike-specific TCR depth and breadth did not differ between schedules. Trial participants were enrolled by age into subgroups of 18-55, 56-69 and 70-plus years, and roughly 160, 29 and 62 TCR-sequenced participants, respectively, were included in these subgroups. TCR sequencing was performed for fewer than 250 trial participants, of whom about 200 were given two doses of AZD1222 and approximately 26 were given two doses of MenACWY control vaccine.

This sample's time point label indicates: baseline before first vaccination. Samples from vaccinated people were obtained from the UK trials COV001 and COV002, which included a single-blind randomized controlled phase 2/3 trial of AZD1222 (ChAdOx1 nCoV-19) in healthy adults. For TCRbeta chain sequencing, PBMC samples from trial participants were taken at day 0 and at day 28 after the second dose. The paper's findings and limits, for the study overall: Most participants were white British and females outnumbered males, and the authors suggested that clonal diversity may have been underestimated. Conclusions about previously exposed vaccinees are limited because only six or seven AZD1222 recipients were SARS-CoV-2 seropositive at baseline. CD4 TCRs associated with the vaccine covered the entire spike protein, and the dominant responses were in regions 160-218 and 743-854. Because no day 14 peak-response samples were available, repertoires were characterized only after the peak T cell response. After two AZD1222 doses, spike-specific TCR breadth and depth were significantly higher than at day 0 and than in MenACWY recipients. Reportedly, close to half of the unique spike-specific TCRs recognized epitopes lying outside the regions that are mutated in the B.1.351 and B.1.1.7 variants. The 56-69-year group was small, and its depth increase did not reach significance, likely because of low power.

The receptor's source is an adult in good health. The material was peripheral blood, obtained on day 0 of AZD1222 vaccination.

The sequence in DNA is TGTGTCATACCGGTGGGCAACTATGGCTACACCTTC. This yields the protein CVIPVGNYGYTF. The receptor chain draws on TRBV7-9 and TRBJ1-2; too little of a D gene remains to name it. The CDR3 has 12 amino acids, counting the end cysteine and phenylalanine. The entry retains the CDR3 DNA only, 36 bases that are in frame from base 1. From a lookup of the germline V gene (reference sequence), CDR1 and CDR2 are SEHNR and FQNEAQ.